The rows below give T cell receptor beta chains drawn from one sample of a study of blood T cell repertoires in COVID-19. Produced via immunoSEQ multiplex PCR; TCRdb's table is partial and in-frame only. The sample has approximately 50,000 clones; more than 70% are singletons. Sequenced: peripheral blood. All receptors derive from a woman of 80 years or more with acute or convalescent COVID-19. Both conserved end residues are part of each CDR3. A D gene is named only where the DNA matches it firmly. Expanded clones get a size class; other rows say once, few or many, or leave the size out.

size	length	V	D	J	CDR3	DNA
-	16	TRBV5-1	TRBD1	TRBJ2-1	CASSSTTGGRNNEQFF	TGCGCCAGCAGCTCTACGACAGGGGGTAGGAACAATGAGCAGTTCTTC
-	15	TRBV7-8	-	TRBJ1-5	CASSLGAFTHQPQHF	TGTGCCAGCAGCTTAGGGGCTTTTACCCATCAGCCCCAGCATTTT
few	16	TRBV7-3	TRBD2	TRBJ2-3	CASSLRLAGGTDTQYF	TGTGCCAGCAGCCTCAGACTAGCGGGAGGAACAGATACGCAGTATTTT
once	12	TRBV3-1/TRBV3-2	TRBD1	TRBJ1-2	CASGDSFYGYTF	TGTGCCAGCGGGGACAGTTTCTATGGCTACACCTTC
-	12	TRBV12-3/TRBV12-4	-	TRBJ2-1	CASSLLGYEQFF	TGTGCCAGCAGTTTATTGGGCTATGAGCAGTTCTTC
-	14	TRBV6-1	-	TRBJ1-2	CASSESGDAWGYTF	TGTGCCAGCAGTGAATCAGGGGATGCTTGGGGCTACACCTTC
-	13	TRBV12-3/TRBV12-4	-	TRBJ2-1	CASSADSYNEQFF	TGTGCCAGCAGTGCTGACAGCTACAATGAGCAGTTCTTC
few	12	TRBV20-1	TRBD1	TRBJ2-7	CSASRTGYEQYF	TGCAGTGCTAGTAGGACAGGCTACGAGCAGTACTTC
-	14	TRBV2	TRBD1	TRBJ1-5	CASSERGQGQPQHF	TGTGCCAGCAGTGAAAGGGGGCAGGGGCAGCCCCAGCATTTT
-	13	TRBV2	-	TRBJ1-2	CASSGQGNYGYTF	TGTGCCAGCAGTGGACAAGGAAACTATGGCTACACCTTC
-	14	TRBV7-9	-	TRBJ1-5	CASSFTDSNQPQHF	TGTGCCAGCAGCTTCACAGATAGCAATCAGCCCCAGCATTTT
-	16	TRBV11-3	TRBD2	TRBJ2-1	CASSRKTSGGYNEQFF	TGTGCCAGCAGCCGGAAGACTAGCGGGGGGTACAATGAGCAGTTCTTC
once	13	TRBV9	-	TRBJ2-2	CASNRGNTGELFF	TGTGCCAGTAACCGGGGTAACACCGGGGAGCTGTTTTTT
few	14	TRBV6-4	-	TRBJ1-1	CASRETNIGTEAFF	TGTGCCAGCAGGGAGACGAACATTGGCACTGAAGCTTTCTTT
-	15	TRBV5-1	-	TRBJ2-1	CASRMDYFLRDREFF	TGCGCCAGCAGAATGGACTATTTTTTGCGGGACCGTGAGTTCTTC
-	16	TRBV5-1	-	TRBJ1-6	CASSPEQGLRNSPLHF	TGCGCCAGCAGCCCGGAACAGGGTCTTAGGAATTCACCCCTCCACTTT